Listed below are T cell receptor beta chains from one sample, sequenced in a study of shared clonotypes between healthy human individuals. This table comes from immunoSEQ multiplex PCR, and its TCRdb copy is limited to in-frame clones, with some not included. The sample records a few million clones, more than 80% being singletons. Sequenced: naive CD4+ T cells from PBMCs. Receptors were obtained from a man younger than 35 in good health. Some clones in this sample may be carry-over from other donors' samples. Both conserved end residues are part of each CDR3. A D gene is named only where the DNA matches it firmly. A clone size is listed for some rows: how often the clone was seen (once, few, many), or a class if it is expanded.

CDR3aa,CDR3nt,v_gene,abundance,d_gene,j_gene
CASSPVGGYGYTF,TGTGCCAGCAGCCCCGTAGGTGGCTATGGCTACACCTTC,TRBV5-4,-,-,TRBJ1-2
CASSSGTAGSRPQHF,TGTGCCAGCTCGTCCGGGACAGCGGGTAGTCGGCCCCAGCATTTT,TRBV27,few,TRBD1,TRBJ1-5
CASSLEGADTQYF,TGCGCCAGCAGCTTGGAGGGGGCGGATACGCAGTATTTT,TRBV5-1,-,TRBD1,TRBJ2-3
CASSFSGQGPQAFF,TGTGCCAGCAGTTTCTCGGGACAGGGGCCTCAAGCTTTCTTT,TRBV28,once,TRBD1,TRBJ1-1
CASSLDGVGKNIQYF,TGTGCCAGCAGCTTAGATGGGGTGGGCAAAAACATTCAGTACTTC,TRBV11-2,-,-,TRBJ2-4
CASSRGLAGVNEQFF,TGTGCCAGCAGCCGAGGTTTGGCGGGAGTCAATGAGCAGTTCTTC,TRBV7-9,-,TRBD2,TRBJ2-1
CASSLAGGGHEQFF,TGCGCCAGCAGCTTGGCCGGCGGAGGGCATGAGCAGTTCTTC,TRBV5-1,-,-,TRBJ2-1
CASSLSVRAGETEAFF,TGTGCCAGCAGTTTATCGGTCAGGGCGGGGGAGACTGAAGCTTTCTTT,TRBV27,-,-,TRBJ1-1
CARSRPFKGVTGPPPANYGYTF,TGTGCCAGATCCCGCCCATTTAAAGGGGTGACAGGGCCCCCACCAGCTAACTATGGCTACACCTTC,TRBV5-3,-,TRBD1,TRBJ1-2
CASSVSQGVGSYEQYF,TGTGCCAGCAGCGTCTCGCAGGGGGTTGGTTCCTACGAGCAGTACTTC,TRBV7-3,-,TRBD1,TRBJ2-7
CASNLGGRSYEQYF,TGTGCCAGTAACCTAGGGGGGCGGTCCTACGAGCAGTACTTC,TRBV28,once,-,TRBJ2-7
CASGAGWYEQYF,TGTGCCAGCGGGGCAGGGTGGTACGAGCAGTACTTC,TRBV6-5,-,-,TRBJ2-7
CASSLALRFNGEQFF,TGTGCCAGCAGCTTAGCCCTCAGATTTAATGGTGAGCAGTTCTTC,TRBV11-1,-,-,TRBJ2-1
CASSLGLAGGPTGNIQYF,TGTGCCAGCAGCCTCGGACTAGCGGGAGGGCCAACGGGAAACATTCAGTACTTC,TRBV4-2,-,TRBD2,TRBJ2-4
CASSNGYGTSGTF,TGTGCCAGCAGCAATGGATATGGGACTAGCGGGACCTTC,TRBV5-8,-,TRBD2,TRBJ2-7